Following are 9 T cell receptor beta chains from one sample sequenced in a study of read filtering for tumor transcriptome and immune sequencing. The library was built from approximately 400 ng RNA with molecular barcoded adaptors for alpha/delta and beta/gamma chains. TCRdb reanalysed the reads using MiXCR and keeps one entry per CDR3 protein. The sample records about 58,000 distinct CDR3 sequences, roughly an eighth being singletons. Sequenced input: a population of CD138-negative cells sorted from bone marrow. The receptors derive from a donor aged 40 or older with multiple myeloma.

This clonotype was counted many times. CDR3 in amino acids: CSATDSRIGSNQPQHF. CDR3 coding DNA: TGCAGTGCGACGGACAGCCGGATCGGTAGCAATCAGCCCCAGCATTTT. This sequence joins TRBV20-1 and TRBJ1-5; weak D call: TRBD1 (6 bases). CDR3 length: 16 residues. The V and J ends lost 6 bases and 0 bases respectively, with 18 bases between them. The germline V gene encodes CDR1 DFQATT and CDR2 SNEGSKA (reference sequence).

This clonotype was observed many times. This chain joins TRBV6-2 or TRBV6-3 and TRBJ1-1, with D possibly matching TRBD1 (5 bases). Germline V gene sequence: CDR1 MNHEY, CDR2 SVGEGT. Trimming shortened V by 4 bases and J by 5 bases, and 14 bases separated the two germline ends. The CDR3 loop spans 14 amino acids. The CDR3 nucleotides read TGTGCCAGCAGTTGGGGGGGATCCTGGACTGAAGCTTTCTTT. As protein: CASSWGGSWTEAFF.

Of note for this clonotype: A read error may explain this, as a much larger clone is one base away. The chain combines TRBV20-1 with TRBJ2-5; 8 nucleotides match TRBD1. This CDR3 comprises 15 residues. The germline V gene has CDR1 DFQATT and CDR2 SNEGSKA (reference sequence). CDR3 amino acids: CSARETGGIRETRYF. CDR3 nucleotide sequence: TGCAGTGCTAGAGAAACAGGGGGAATTCGAGAGACCCGGTACTTC.

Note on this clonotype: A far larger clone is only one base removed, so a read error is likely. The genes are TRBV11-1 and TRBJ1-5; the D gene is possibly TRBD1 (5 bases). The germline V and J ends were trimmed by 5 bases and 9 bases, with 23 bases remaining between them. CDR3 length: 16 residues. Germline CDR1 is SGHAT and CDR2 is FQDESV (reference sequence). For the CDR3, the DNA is TGTGCCAGCAGCGCCGACAGTGTTCCCATAAACGGGCCCCAGCATTTT. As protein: CASSADSVPINGPQHF.

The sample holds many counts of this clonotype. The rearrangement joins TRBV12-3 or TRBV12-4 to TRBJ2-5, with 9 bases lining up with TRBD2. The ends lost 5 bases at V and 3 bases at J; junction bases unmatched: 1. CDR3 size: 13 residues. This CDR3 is CASSQRGEETQYF. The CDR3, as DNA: TGTGCCAGCAGTCAGCGGGGGGAAGAGACCCAGTACTTC.

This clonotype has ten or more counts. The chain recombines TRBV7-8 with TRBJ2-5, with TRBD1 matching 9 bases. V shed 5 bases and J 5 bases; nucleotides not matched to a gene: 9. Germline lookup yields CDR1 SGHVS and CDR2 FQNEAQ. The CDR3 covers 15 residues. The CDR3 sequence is CASSQLQGARETQYF. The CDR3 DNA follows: TGTGCCAGCAGCCAATTACAGGGGGCGCGTGAGACCCAGTACTTC.

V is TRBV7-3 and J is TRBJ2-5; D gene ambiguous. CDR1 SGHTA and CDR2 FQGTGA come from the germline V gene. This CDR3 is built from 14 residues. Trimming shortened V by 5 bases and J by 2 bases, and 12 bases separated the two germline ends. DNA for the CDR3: TGTGCCAGCAGCCCGGAAGGTTCACAAGAGACCCAGTACTTC. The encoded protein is CASSPEGSQETQYF.

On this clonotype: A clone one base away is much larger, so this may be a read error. CDR3 sequence: CACSRRDRGLEEQYF. In DNA, the CDR3 is TGCGCCTGCAGCCGCCGGGACAGGGGGCTAGAGGAGCAGTACTTC. V gene TRBV5-1 combines with J gene TRBJ2-7, with 12 bases lining up with TRBD1. CDR3 length: 15 amino acids. The germline gives CDR1 SGHRS, CDR2 YFSETQ.

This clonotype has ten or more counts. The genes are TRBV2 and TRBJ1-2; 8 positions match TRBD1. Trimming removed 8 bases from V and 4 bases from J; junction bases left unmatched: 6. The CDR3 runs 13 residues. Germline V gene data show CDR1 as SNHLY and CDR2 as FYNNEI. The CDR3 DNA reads TGTGCCAGCTATGACAGGGGTGGCTATGGCTACACCTTC. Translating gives CASYDRGGYGYTF.